This entry concerns a single TCR beta chain. In the source study's methods: Counts of nucleated cells, estimated from reference gene primer amplification, were obtained. The table came from immunoSEQ multiplex PCR; TCRdb's copy has only in-frame clones and leaves some out. V and J calls and clone size are given by that table; D and trimming were obtained from the DNA. The sample contains more than 150,000 clones, around 78% of which appear only once. This sample is drawn from a study of blood T cell repertoires in COVID-19. Study context: PBMCs, B-cell-depleted T cells, or T cells provided the cDNA or gDNA that made up the material.

There are 15 residues in the CDR3. The germline V and J ends were trimmed by 3 bases and 2 bases, with 12 bases remaining between them. Per the germline V gene, CDR1 is KGHDR and CDR2 is SFDVKD. The chain has TRBV24-1 and TRBJ2-5, with no clear D. The sequence was obtained from a woman aged 80 or older with active or convalescent COVID-19. Sequences were obtained from peripheral blood. The CDR3 bases are TGTGCCACCAGTGATGTGGTCGCAACACAAGAGACCCAGTACTTC. Its translation is CATSDVVATQETQYF.